The table lists the clone carrying this TCR beta chain with many counts. This CDR3 spans 15 amino acids. Per germline, CDR1 ENHRY and CDR2 SYGVKD. Unmatched junction bases numbered 11, after V lost 5 bases and J lost 6 bases. The sample originates from a study of T-cell memory formation after mild COVID-19. Study as a whole: Largely donor-specific TCR clusters were found.

TCRdb redid the calling of the 5' RACE reads with MiXCR, one entry per CDR3 protein. The repertoire consists of about 240,000 distinct CDR3 sequences, with over 9% occurring once and the leading ten covering 22%. The sequenced sample consisted of PBMCs or a T cell subset sorted from them (not recorded which). This sequence was found in a man in his late teens or twenties who had mild COVID-19 (a few samples of this study predate the infection). Cell type and time point are not known. The rearrangement links TRBV10-3 to TRBJ2-7, with 9 bases lining up with TRBD1. CDR3 bases: TGTGCCATCAGTTTGACGGGACAGGGATCCGCCGAGCAGTACTTC. It encodes CAISLTGQGSAEQYF.